This is a list of T cell receptor beta chains from one sample in a study of blood T cell repertoires in COVID-19. The table came from immunoSEQ multiplex PCR; TCRdb's copy has only in-frame clones and leaves some out. The table lists fewer than 450,000 clones, around nine tenths of them singletons. Sequencing used peripheral blood. The source is an older woman with COVID-19, enrolled during active disease. Both conserved end residues are part of each CDR3. D genes are given only for firm matches. Some rows mark clone size as missing; the rest say once, few, many or name a class of expanded clone.

>-|-|TRBJ1-2|TRBV7-9|15
CASSPETATNYGYTF
TGTGCCAGCAGCCCGGAGACAGCTACGAACTATGGCTACACCTTC
>-|TRBD1|TRBJ2-7|TRBV12-5|16
CASGLDRGDRTYEQYF
TGTGCTAGTGGTTTGGACCGCGGGGACAGGACCTACGAGCAGTACTTC
>-|-|TRBJ1-1|TRBV7-8|14
CASSAGWVVPEAFF
TGTGCCAGCAGCGCCGGGTGGGTGGTCCCTGAAGCTTTCTTT
>-|-|TRBJ2-5|TRBV2|14
CASNLEERHETQYF
TGTGCCAGCAATTTGGAGGAGCGCCACGAGACCCAGTACTTC
>-|-|TRBJ1-2|TRBV5-8|13
CASSLTDSYGYTF
TGTGCCAGCAGCTTGACCGACAGCTATGGCTACACCTTC
>-|-|TRBJ1-1|TRBV22-1|15
CPGSALETGKTEAFF
TGTCCTGGGAGCGCACTTGAGACAGGGAAAACTGAAGCTTTCTTT
>-|TRBD1|TRBJ1-1|TRBV2|14
CASKAASQGGEAFF
TGTGCCAGCAAAGCGGCGTCACAGGGGGGTGAAGCTTTCTTT
>-|TRBD1|TRBJ2-5|TRBV5-3|14
CARRLQGEGETQYF
TGTGCCAGAAGACTACAGGGGGAAGGAGAGACCCAGTACTTC
>-|TRBD1|TRBJ1-1|TRBV11-2|12
CASSVPTGRAFF
TGTGCCAGCAGCGTCCCGACAGGGAGGGCTTTCTTT
>many|TRBD1|TRBJ2-1|TRBV5-1|13
CASSINRGNEQFF
TGCGCCAGCAGCATAAACAGGGGGAATGAGCAGTTCTTC
>-|TRBD2|TRBJ2-3|TRBV5-6|16
CASSLYSGGPADTQYF
TGTGCCAGCAGCTTGTATAGCGGGGGACCGGCAGATACGCAGTATTTT
>-|TRBD1|TRBJ2-7|TRBV7-2|12
CASSFTGVEQYF
TGTGCCAGCAGCTTTACAGGGGTCGAGCAGTACTTC
>-|-|TRBJ1-2|TRBV6-5|14
CASSYGQGLYGYTF
TGTGCCAGCAGTTACGGGCAGGGGCTATATGGCTACACCTTC
>-|-|TRBJ2-3|TRBV2|12
CASGLFRDTQYF
TGTGCCAGCGGCCTGTTCCGAGATACGCAGTATTTT
>-|-|TRBJ2-7|TRBV3-1/TRBV3-2|12
CASSQAVGQRYF
TGTGCCAGCAGCCAAGCGGTGGGTCAGCGGTACTTC
>-|TRBD2|TRBJ2-7|TRBV5-4|15
CASSVAGGSSYEQYF
TGTGCCAGCAGCGTAGCGGGGGGGAGCTCCTACGAGCAGTACTTC
>-|-|TRBJ1-1|TRBV12-3/TRBV12-4|12
CASSYMDTEAFF
TGTGCCAGCAGTTACATGGACACTGAAGCTTTCTTT
>-|-|TRBJ2-1|TRBV19|12
CASKMADNEQFF
TGTGCCAGTAAAATGGCGGACAATGAGCAGTTCTTC
>few|-|TRBJ1-2|TRBV2|12
CASSDPGYGYTF
TGTGCCAGCAGTGACCCAGGGTATGGCTACACCTTC
>once|TRBD1|TRBJ1-6|TRBV7-9|14
CASSLGTGSSPLHF
TGTGCCAGCAGCTTAGGGACAGGAAGTTCACCCCTCCACTTT
>-|-|TRBJ1-3|TRBV18|14
CASSPEGSGNTIYF
TGTGCCAGCTCACCAGAGGGTTCTGGAAACACCATATATTTT
>-|TRBD1|TRBJ1-6|TRBV30|15
CAWSERGQGNSPLHF
TGTGCCTGGAGTGAACGAGGACAGGGAAATTCACCCCTCCACTTT
>-|TRBD2|TRBJ2-7|TRBV10-3|14
CATSLGLAGYEQYF
TGTGCCACCAGTTTGGGACTAGCTGGCTACGAGCAGTACTTC
>-|-|TRBJ2-3|TRBV7-8|15
CASSSEGGARDTQYF
TGTGCCAGCAGCTCCGAGGGGGGGGCTAGGGATACGCAGTATTTT
>-|TRBD1|TRBJ2-7|TRBV29-1|11
CSVDDRGEQYF
TGCAGCGTTGACGACAGGGGGGAGCAGTACTTC
>-|-|TRBJ1-3|TRBV4-1|15
CASSLEGFSGNTIYF
TGCGCCAGCAGCCTCGAGGGCTTCTCTGGAAACACCATATATTTT
>-|-|TRBJ1-2|TRBV19|13
CASSIEGLLGYTF
TGTGCCAGTAGTATAGAGGGCCTTCTTGGCTACACCTTC
>-|TRBD1|TRBJ2-2|TRBV5-1|16
CASSTTGTANTGELFF
TGCGCCAGCAGCACTACCGGGACAGCGAACACCGGGGAGCTGTTTTTT
>-|-|TRBJ1-3|TRBV19|13
CASKRGVGNTIYF
TGTGCCAGTAAAAGGGGTGTTGGAAACACCATATATTTT
>-|-|TRBJ1-3|TRBV5-6|15
CASSAVRGGGNTIYF
TGTGCCAGCAGTGCCGTCAGAGGGGGAGGAAACACCATATATTTT
>-|-|TRBJ1-1|TRBV27|13
CASSLSGGTEAFF
TGTGCCAGCAGTTTATCAGGCGGAACTGAAGCTTTCTTT
>-|TRBD1|TRBJ1-2|TRBV5-6|16
CASSLEGTGYSYGYTF
TGTGCCAGCAGCTTGGAAGGGACAGGGTATTCCTATGGCTACACCTTC
>-|TRBD2|TRBJ2-1|TRBV9|15
CASSLTSGGQNEQFF
TGTGCCAGCAGCCTGACTAGCGGGGGACAGAATGAGCAGTTCTTC
>-|-|TRBJ1-5|TRBV4-3|15
CASSQEGGTNQPQHF
TGCGCCAGCAGCCAAGAAGGGGGTACCAATCAGCCCCAGCATTTT
>-|TRBD1|TRBJ2-7|TRBV11-2|15
CASSQGTGESYEQYF
TGTGCCAGCAGCCAGGGGACAGGGGAATCCTACGAGCAGTACTTC
>-|-|TRBJ1-2|TRBV5-6|14
CASSPEGEDYGYTF
TGTGCCAGCAGCCCCGAGGGAGAAGACTATGGCTACACCTTC
>once|TRBD1|TRBJ1-1|TRBV28|14
CASSLATGRTEAFF
TGTGCCAGCAGTTTAGCGACAGGGCGGACTGAAGCTTTCTTT
>-|-|TRBJ2-1|TRBV18|14
CASSPNTGSNEQFF
TGTGCCAGCTCACCCAATACAGGGAGCAATGAGCAGTTCTTC
>-|-|TRBJ1-2|TRBV29-1|13
CSVEDAAGYGYTF
TGCAGCGTTGAAGATGCCGCGGGCTATGGCTACACCTTC
>-|-|TRBJ1-1|TRBV29-1|14
CSVGGQIMNTEAFF
TGCAGCGTTGGGGGACAAATCATGAACACTGAAGCTTTCTTT
>-|-|TRBJ2-5|TRBV4-1|14
CASSPQGNQETQYF
TGCGCCAGCAGCCCTCAGGGGAACCAAGAGACCCAGTACTTC
>-|-|TRBJ1-1|TRBV6-2/TRBV6-3|15
CASSPHTGGLTEAFF
TGTGCCAGCAGCCCTCATACGGGGGGGCTAACTGAAGCTTTCTTT
>-|-|TRBJ1-5|TRBV6-5|13
CASSTGLNQPQHF
TGTGCCAGCAGTACAGGGTTAAATCAGCCCCAGCATTTT
>once|-|TRBJ2-3|TRBV5-5|14
CASTLRQAADTQYF
TGTGCCAGCACCCTTCGACAGGCCGCAGATACGCAGTATTTT
>-|-|TRBJ1-2|TRBV6-6|13
CASQGGSNYGYTF
TGTGCCAGCCAGGGAGGCAGTAACTATGGCTACACCTTC
>few|-|TRBJ2-7|TRBV5-1|14
CASSLDGTYYEQYF
TGCGCCAGCAGCTTAGACGGGACATACTACGAGCAGTACTTC